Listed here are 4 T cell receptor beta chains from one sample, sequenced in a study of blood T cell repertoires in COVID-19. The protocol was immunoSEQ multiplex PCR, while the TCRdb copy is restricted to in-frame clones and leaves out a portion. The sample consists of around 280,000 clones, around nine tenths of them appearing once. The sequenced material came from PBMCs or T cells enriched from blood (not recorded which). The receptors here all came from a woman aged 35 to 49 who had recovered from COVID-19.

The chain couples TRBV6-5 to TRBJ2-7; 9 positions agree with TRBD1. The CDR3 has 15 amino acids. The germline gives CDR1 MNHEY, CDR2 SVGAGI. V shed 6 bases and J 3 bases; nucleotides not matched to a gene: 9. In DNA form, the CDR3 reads TGTGCCAGCAGACCTTCGGGACAGGGCTTCTACGAGCAGTACTTC. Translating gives CASRPSGQGFYEQYF.

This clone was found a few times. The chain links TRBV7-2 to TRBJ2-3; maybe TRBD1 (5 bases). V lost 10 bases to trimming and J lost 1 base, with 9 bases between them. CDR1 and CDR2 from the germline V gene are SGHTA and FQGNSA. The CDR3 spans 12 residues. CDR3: CAKGSRTDTQYF. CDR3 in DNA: TGTGCCAAGGGGTCCCGCACAGATACGCAGTATTTT. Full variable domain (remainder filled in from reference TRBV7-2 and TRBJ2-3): GAGVSQSPSNKVTEKGKDVELRCDPISGHTALYWYRQSLGQGLEFLIYFQGNSAPDKSGLPSDRFSAERTGGSVSTLTIQRTQQEDSAVYLCAKGSRTDTQYFGPGTRLTVL.

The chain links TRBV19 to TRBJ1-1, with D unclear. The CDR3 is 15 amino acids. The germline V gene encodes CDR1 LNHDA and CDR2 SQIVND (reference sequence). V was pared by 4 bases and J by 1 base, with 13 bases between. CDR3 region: CASSTSYSGNTEAFF. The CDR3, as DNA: TGTGCCAGTAGTACGTCATACTCGGGGAACACTGAAGCTTTCTTT. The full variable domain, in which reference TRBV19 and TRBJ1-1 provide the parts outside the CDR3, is DGGITQSPKYLFRKEGQNVTLSCEQNLNHDAMYWYRQDPGQGLRLIYYSQIVNDFQKGDIAEGYSVSREKKESFPLTVTSAQKNPTAFYLCASSTSYSGNTEAFFGQGTRLTVV.

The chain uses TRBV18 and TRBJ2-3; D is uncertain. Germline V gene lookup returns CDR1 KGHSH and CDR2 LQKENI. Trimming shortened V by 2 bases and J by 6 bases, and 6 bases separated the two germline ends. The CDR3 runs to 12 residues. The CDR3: CASSPIRDTQYF. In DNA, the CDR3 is TGTGCCAGCTCACCAATTCGGGATACGCAGTATTTT.